This T cell receptor beta chain was profiled in a study of beta chain features in type 1 diabetes. The whole isolated RNA underwent reverse transcription, so sequencing captured expressed TCRB transcripts. The repertoire was sequenced with immunoSEQ multiplex PCR; TCRdb's copy has only in-frame clones and lacks some. The sample shows 600,000 to 650,000 clones, 15% to 19% of them seen only once. The CDR3 is 14 residues long. In germline, CDR1 is MNHNY, CDR2 SVGAGI (reference sequence). The ends were cut back, 6 bases at V and 4 bases at J, with 16 bases in the middle. The source material was naive CD4+ T cells from blood. The V gene is TRBV6-6, the J gene TRBJ2-7; either TRBD1 or TRBD2 may supply D (5 bases each). The receptor was derived from a man aged 18 to 30 in good health. This chain's CDR3 is CASRRVGAGYEQYF. CDR3 bases: TGTGCCAGCAGGAGGGTTGGGGCCGGATACGAGCAGTACTTC.